This T cell receptor (beta chain) was identified in a study of blood T cell repertoires in COVID-19. Overall study context: COVID-19 samples from acute and convalescent phases originated in the United States, Italy and Spain.

Followed over time, Seattle patients had been enrolled while infection was active. Per the original data handling: Estimation of nucleated cell counts was performed using reference gene primer amplification. Sequencing was performed with immunoSEQ multiplex PCR; in TCRdb, only in-frame clones are kept and a portion is missing. D and trimming were read from the DNA, whereas the V and J calls and clone size are those reported in that table. The sample shows 150,000 to 200,000 clones, 75% to 85% of them seen only once. The germline gives CDR1 SNHLY, CDR2 FYNNEI. Trimming pared 6 bases from V and 4 bases from J, leaving 12 bases between. This CDR3 has 13 amino acids.

J is TRBJ1-1 and V is TRBV2; no clear D. The source of this sequence is a woman over 75 with COVID-19, enrolled during active disease. The sample comprised peripheral blood. CDR3 sequence (DNA): TGTGCCAGCAGGTTCAACTTCGGCACTGAAGCTTTCTTT. Translation: CASRFNFGTEAFF.